This T cell receptor beta chain was captured by sequencing in a study of vaccination and CD4 T cells after COVID-19. Study-wide context: The cells in question were stimulated using overlapping spike peptides derived from SARS-CoV-2, HCoV-NL63, HCoV-OC43 and HCoV-229E.

Study observations and caveats: Convalescent patients had a median roughly 90% of reactive clones appearing only post-vaccination.

Cultured CD4+ T-cell DNA underwent Oncomine TCR Beta short-read sequencing. It was cultured CD4+ T cells from which genomic DNA was extracted. Via MiXCR, TCRdb re-called the PCR reads, giving one row per CDR3 protein. Of some 18,000 distinct CDR3 sequences detected, roughly 70% appear once; the ten largest clones hold around 5.8%. As for treatment: approximately 11-day PBMC culture with coronavirus spike peptide pools or control peptides (ViraFEST assay). As to this clonotype: Its cognate antigen is unknown.

The CDR3 has 13 residues. Germline-derived CDR1 and CDR2 are SGHRS and YFSETQ. The V and J ends lost 4 bases and 4 bases respectively, with 12 bases between them. The receptor was isolated from a human donor who had recovered from COVID-19. V usage is TRBV5-1 and J usage is TRBJ2-7; possibly TRBD1 for D (6 bases). The sample comprised CD4+ T cells from blood, cultured in vitro. CDR3 sequence reads: CASSGTSLYEQYF. The CDR3 region has the DNA TGCGCCAGCAGCGGGACATCCCTGTACGAGCAGTACTTC.